A selection of T cell receptor beta chains follows, all from one sample in a study of tumor and adjacent non-tumor tissue in lung cancer. Each CDR3 protein gets one entry after TCRdb re-called the multiplex PCR reads with MiXCR. This sample has roughly 140,000 distinct CDR3 sequences; around 65% occur once, and the top ten carry roughly 18%. Sequenced input: lung tumor tissue. Receptors were obtained from a man in his sixties with small cell lung cancer. Each CDR3 is given with its conserved first and last residue. A D gene is named only where the DNA matches it firmly. Only part of the rows carry a size: once, few, many, or a class if the clone is expanded.

TRBV6-6,-,TRBJ2-5,medium-sized,CASTYGETQYF,TGTGCCAGCACCTATGGGGAGACCCAGTACTTC
TRBV29-1,-,TRBJ2-7,-,CSVEGRTIYEQYF,TGCAGCGTTGAAGGGAGGACCATATACGAGCAGTACTTC
TRBV20-1,TRBD2,TRBJ2-1,many,CSAITSGTYNEQFF,TGCAGTGCGATTACTAGCGGGACTTACAATGAGCAGTTCTTC
TRBV7-9,-,TRBJ2-7,once,CASNLTVYEQYF,TGTGCCAGCAACTTAACGGTCTACGAGCAGTACTTC
TRBV20-1,-,TRBJ2-1,-,CSARDRRGNEQFF,TGCAGTGCTAGAGACAGGAGGGGAAATGAGCAGTTCTTC
TRBV20-1,-,TRBJ2-3,-,CSARVLADTQYF,TGCAGTGCTAGAGTGCTAGCAGATACACAGTATTTT
TRBV28,TRBD1,TRBJ1-5,-,CASSRRDREANQPQHF,TGTGCCAGCAGCAGGAGGGACAGGGAGGCCAATCAGCCCCAGCATTTT
TRBV11-2,-,TRBJ2-5,few,CASRVGVKETQYF,TGTGCCAGCAGGGTCGGGGTTAAAGAGACCCAGTACTTC
TRBV11-2,-,TRBJ2-2,many,CASSPPISGELFF,TGTGCCAGCAGCCCACCTATTTCCGGGGAGCTGTTTTTT
TRBV6-5,TRBD2,TRBJ2-3,few,CASSYRTSGADTQYF,TGTGCCAGCAGTTACCGGACTAGCGGGGCAGATACGCAGTATTTT
TRBV11-1,-,TRBJ1-4,-,CPSRRTAEKLFF,TGTCCCAGCAGACGGACAGCTGAAAAACTGTTCTTT
TRBV14,TRBD1,TRBJ2-2,-,CASSQDLGQYTGELFF,TGTGCCAGCAGCCAAGATTTGGGACAGTACACCGGGGAGCTGTTTTTT
TRBV9,TRBD1,TRBJ2-7,-,CASSVEGQGPPYEQYF,TGTGCCAGCAGCGTAGAGGGACAGGGACCTCCTTACGAGCAATACTTC
TRBV20-1,-,TRBJ2-4,many,CSAPVRRGRGSIQYF,TGCAGTGCTCCGGTCAGAAGGGGAAGAGGTAGCATTCAGTACTTC
TRBV6-5,TRBD2,TRBJ2-1,-,CASRRTPGGTSYNEQFF,TGTGCCAGCAGACGTACACCGGGAGGCACCTCCTACAATGAGCAGTTCTTC
TRBV20-1,-,TRBJ2-4,-,CSARDPTWAKNTQYF,TGCAGTGCTAGAGATCCGACCTGGGCCAAAAACACTCAGTACTTC
TRBV7-9,TRBD1,TRBJ2-1,-,CASSGRRDRGDEHFF,TGTGCCAGCAGTGGACGCCGGGACAGGGGTGATGAGCATTTCTTC
TRBV28,-,TRBJ2-3,few,CASSLFPGPDTQYF,TGTGCCAGCAGTTTATTTCCAGGGCCAGATACGCAGTATTTT
TRBV6-4,-,TRBJ2-1,-,CASSKSGTNNEQFF,TGTGCCAGCAGTAAATCCGGGACAAACAATGAGCAGTTCTTC
TRBV20-1,-,TRBJ2-3,-,CSARVPGSYTQYF,TGCAGTGCTAGAGTTCCGGGGAGTTATACGCAGTATTTT
TRBV29-1,-,TRBJ2-5,-,CRAGDSNNGGETQYF,TGCAGAGCAGGGGACAGCAATAACGGGGGGGAGACCCAGTACTTC
TRBV11-2,-,TRBJ2-7,-,CASSLEPGVSYEQYF,TGTGCCAGTAGCTTAGAGCCGGGTGTCTCCTACGAGCAGTACTTC
TRBV29-1,-,TRBJ2-1,-,CSVDQANEQFF,TGCAGCGTTGACCAGGCCAATGAGCAATTCTTC
TRBV6-1,TRBD1,TRBJ2-6,-,CASINVPGQGRSSGTNVLTF,TGTGCCAGCATTAACGTCCCGGGACAGGGTAGAAGCTCTGGGACCAACGTCCTGACTTTC
TRBV11-3,TRBD1,TRBJ1-6,-,CASSQHLDRVSTRTNPPLHF,TGTGCCAGCAGCCAGCACCTGGACAGGGTCTCCACTCGAACAAATCCACCCCTCCATTTT
TRBV11-2,TRBD2,TRBJ2-1,-,CTSGFLTSGRSEQLF,TGTACCAGCGGCTTTCTGACTAGCGGGAGGTCTGAGCAGCTCTTC
TRBV5-5,TRBD2,TRBJ2-5,-,CVSSFISGLGDETQYF,TGTGTCAGCAGCTTCATTTCGGGACTAGGGGACGAGACCCAGTACTTC
TRBV6-5,TRBD1,TRBJ2-3,-,CASSPIWESNRGRGTDTQYF,TGTGCCAGCAGCCCGATATGGGAGTCTAACAGGGGGCGGGGCACAGATACGCAGTATTTT
TRBV29-1,-,TRBJ1-2,-,CSVGPARGRGYTF,TGCAGCGTTGGCCCGGCCAGGGGTAGGGGCTACACTTTC
TRBV11-3,-,TRBJ2-3,-,CASSRSWRIDTQYF,TGTGCCAGCAGCAGGTCATGGCGGATAGATACGCAATATTTT
TRBV5-1,-,TRBJ2-5,-,CASSLGTHPWETQYF,TGCGCCAGCAGCTTGGGAACCCATCCTTGGGAGACCCAGTACTTC
TRBV29-1,TRBD2,TRBJ2-3,once,CSAAAGTSVPDTQYF,TGCAGCGCGGCGGCTGGGACTAGCGTCCCAGATACGCAGTATTTT
TRBV6-5,-,TRBJ2-1,once,CASTWGTGANKQSF,-
TRBV12-3/TRBV12-4,TRBD2,TRBJ2-1,few,CASSLLLAGVNEQFF,TGTGCCAGCAGTTTACTGCTAGCGGGAGTAAATGAGCAGTTCTTC
TRBV12-3/TRBV12-4,-,TRBJ2-3,-,CASSTRGHTDRQYF,TGTGCCAGCTCAACCAGGGGTCACACAGATAGGCAGTATTTT
TRBV10-1,-,TRBJ1-2,-,CASSDGNNYGYTF,TGCGCCAGCAGTGACGGTAATAACTATGGCTACACCTTC
TRBV20-1,-,TRBJ2-5,-,CNAKGFQETQYF,TGCAATGCTAAGGGTTTCCAAGAGACCCAGTACTTC
TRBV29-1,-,TRBJ2-7,-,CSAGVDEQYF,TGCAGCGCCGGGGTCGACGAGCAGTACTTC
TRBV4-2,-,TRBJ2-5,-,CASSHGEQETKYF,TGTGCCAGCAGCCATGGAGAGCAAGAGACCAAGTACTTC
TRBV29-1,TRBD1,TRBJ2-1,-,CSSRDRVYYEQFF,TGCAGCTCCCGGGACAGGGTCTACTATGAGCAGTTCTTT
TRBV20-1,-,TRBJ2-1,many,CSVDGYNEQFF,TGCAGTGTCGACGGATACAATGAGCAGTTCTTC
TRBV29-1,TRBD2,TRBJ2-5,-,CSVAVLAGGQETQYF,TGCAGCGTTGCGGTCCTAGCGGGAGGGCAGGAGACCCAGTACTTC
TRBV6-6,-,TRBJ1-1,many,CASSWGGRVEAFF,TGTGCCAGCAGTTGGGGTGGAAGGGTTGAAGCTTTCTTT
TRBV6-6,-,TRBJ2-2,many,CASSYSKGELFF,TGTGCCAGCAGTTACTCAAAGGGGGAGCTGTTTTTT
TRBV20-1,-,TRBJ1-1,-,CSGEGGNTQAFF,TGCAGTGGGGAGGGAGGTAACACTCAAGCTTTCTTT
TRBV11-2,-,TRBJ2-5,-,CASSSGLGVAQGETQYF,TGTGCAAGCAGCTCCGGGTTAGGAGTGGCGCAGGGAGAGACCCAATACTTC
TRBV29-1,-,TRBJ2-1,-,CSVSSTFYNEQF,TGCAGCGTCTCTAGCACCTTCTACAATGAGCAGTTC
TRBV20-1,TRBD2,TRBJ2-3,few,CSARRLAGLYAQYF,TGTAGTGCTAGGCGGCTAGCGGGACTCTATGCGCAGTATTTT
TRBV19,-,TRBJ2-1,-,CASSRLERGLNEQFF,TGTGCCAGTAGTAGACTGGAGAGGGGCCTGAATGAGCAGTTCTTC
TRBV5-1,-,TRBJ1-1,-,CASSLGRQATTTEAFF,TGCGCCAGCAGCTTGGGTCGACAGGCAACGACCACTGAAGCTTTCTTT
TRBV29-1,TRBD2,TRBJ2-1,many,CSVVGTSGFNEQFF,TGCAGCGTTGTCGGGACTAGCGGGTTCAATGAGCAGTTCTTC
TRBV20-1,-,TRBJ2-2,-,CGTRDIDWTGELFF,TGCGGTACTAGAGATATAGATTGGACCGGAGAGCTGTTTTTT
TRBV20-1,TRBD2,TRBJ2-5,few,CSARVAGRYQETQYF,TGCAGTGCTAGGGTAGCGGGTCGGTACCAAGAGACCCAGTACTTC
TRBV29-1,-,TRBJ1-1,-,CSVALKRPQIEALF,TGCAGCGTTGCACTCAAAAGGCCCCAGATTGAAGCTCTCTTT
TRBV29-1,TRBD1,TRBJ2-7,many,CSVGGGQGVWEQYF,TGCAGCGTTGGGGGCGGACAGGGGGTTTGGGAGCAGTACTTC
TRBV9,-,TRBJ1-3,-,CAISARSGNTIYF,TGTGCCATCAGCGCAAGAAGTGGAAACACCATATATTTT
TRBV4-2,-,TRBJ2-5,-,CASRQDSGTRVGAQNF,TGTGCCAGCAGGCAAGACTCCGGGACCAGGGTCGGGGCCCAGAACTTC